The 7 T cell receptor beta chains reported below all come from one sample, sequenced in a study of T-cell memory formation after mild COVID-19 (dated by TCRdb to about 2021). Library prep was done by 5' RACE. Sequencing was carried out with an Illumina NovaSeq 6000. TCRdb reworked the public reads: Q25 trimming with fastp, MiXCR clone assembly, productive beta chains retained. Each CDR3 protein appears once, grouped with its most common genes and DNA. A total of under 250,000 distinct CDR3 sequences appear in this sample, 7.5% to 10% of them only once. The top ten hold roughly a fifth of the sample. Sequencing was performed on PBMCs or a T cell subset sorted from them (not recorded which). The receptors originated from a man between 18 and 35 years old who had mild COVID-19 (a few samples of this study predate the infection). The sample titles of this study are shuffled in the database, so cell type and time point are left out; the donor was told from shared clones.

This clonotype was counted between two and nine times. The V and J genes are TRBV7-2 and TRBJ2-1; 7 positions agree with TRBD1. Germline loops: CDR1 SGHTA, CDR2 FQGNSA. CDR3 length: 14 amino acids. The J segment lost 16 bases and the V segment lost 0 bases, leaving 12 bases of the junction unmatched. CDR3 in DNA: TGTGCCAGCAGCTTAGCCCTTGGACAGGTTGGGATATTCTTC. Translating gives CASSLALGQVGIFF.

The V and J genes are TRBV12-3 or TRBV12-4 and TRBJ2-5, with 7 nucleotides matching TRBD1. CDR3 size: 13 residues. With V trimmed by 10 bases and J by 5 bases, 10 bases remained unmatched. The CDR3: CATRQGATETQYF. CDR3 DNA sequence: TGTGCCACCCGACAGGGAGCCACGGAGACCCAGTACTTC.

This chain connects TRBV20-1 to TRBJ2-4; possibly TRBD2 for D (5 bases). Germline CDR1 and CDR2: DFQATT and SNEGSKA (reference sequence). Trimming took off 6 bases at V and 0 bases at J, with 15 bases between the two ends. This CDR3 has 15 amino acids. CDR3 sequence (DNA): TGCAGTGCCGGGATCGCTGGACTAGCCAAAAACATTCAGTACTTC. Its protein is CSAGIAGLAKNIQYF.

This clonotype was seen a few times. This chain uses TRBV15 with TRBJ1-3; D may be TRBD1 (6 bases). The germline CDR1 and CDR2 sequences are LNHNV and YYDKDF (reference sequence). V lost 5 bases, J lost 0 bases, and 11 bases lay in between. This CDR3 region has 15 residues. The CDR3 nucleotides are TGTGCCACCAGCCCCGGGACAAGCTCTGGAAACACCATATATTTT. Its translation: CATSPGTSSGNTIYF.

Comment on this clonotype: It is likely a read error, because the conserved phenylalanine at the end of the CDR3 is missing. No DNA is shown, since the ends of the CDR3 on it are uncertain; the CDR3 is the one TCRdb lists. The chain links TRBV2 to TRBJ2-7; the D call in the table, TRBD2, was not verified against the DNA. With termini counted, the CDR3 has 11 amino acids. Germline CDR1 SNHLY, CDR2 FYNNEI. The CDR3 sequence: CASSEGGSSPL.

Written as DNA, the CDR3 is TGTGCCAGCAAGGGTAGTCATATAGATACGCAGTATTTT. Translated: CASKGSHIDTQYF. The chain links TRBV25-1 to TRBJ2-3; D uncertain. Germline V CDR1 and CDR2: MGHDK, SYGVNS. The CDR3 loop spans 13 amino acids. Trimming shortened V by 7 bases and J by 5 bases, and 13 bases separated the two germline ends. Combining the CDR3 with reference TRBV25-1 and TRBJ2-3 gives the whole variable domain EADIYQTPRYLVIGTGKKITLECSQTMGHDKMYWYQQDPGMELHLIHYSYGVNSTEKGDLSSESTVSRIRTEHFPLTLESARPSHTSQYLCASKGSHIDTQYFGPGTRLTVL.

This clonotype was found a few times. The chain recombines TRBV5-1 with TRBJ2-3; TRBD1 matches 11 bases. CDR1 and CDR2 from the germline V gene are SGHRS and YFSETQ. The CDR3 contains 15 residues. With V trimmed by 3 bases and J by 4 bases, 4 bases remained unmatched. This chain's CDR3 is CASSSGQGAPDTQYF. In DNA, the CDR3 is TGCGCCAGCAGCTCCGGACAGGGGGCCCCAGATACGCAGTATTTT.